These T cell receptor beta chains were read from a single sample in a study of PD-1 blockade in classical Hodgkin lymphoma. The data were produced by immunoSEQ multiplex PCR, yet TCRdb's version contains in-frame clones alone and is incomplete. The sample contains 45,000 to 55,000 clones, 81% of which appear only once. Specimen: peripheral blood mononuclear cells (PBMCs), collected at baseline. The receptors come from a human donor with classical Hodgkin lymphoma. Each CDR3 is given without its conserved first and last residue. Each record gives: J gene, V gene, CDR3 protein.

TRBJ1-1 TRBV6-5 ASSPGIGVRTEAF
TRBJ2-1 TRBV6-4 ASSETSGSYNEQF
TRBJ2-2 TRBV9 ASSVGLPNTGELF
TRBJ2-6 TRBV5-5 ASSLRGGYSGANVLT
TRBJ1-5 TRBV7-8 ASSRLYRDPLNQPQH
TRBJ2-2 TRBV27 ASSLGTGIPGELF
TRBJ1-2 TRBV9 ASSVDPGGADYGYT
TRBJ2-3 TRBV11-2 ASSVAPAHTDTQY
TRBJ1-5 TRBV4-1 ASSSVRDADQPQH
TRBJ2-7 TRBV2 ASSEATGLIYEQY
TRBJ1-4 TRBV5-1 ASGIQGVNEKLF
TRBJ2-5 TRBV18 ASSRRDGQETQY
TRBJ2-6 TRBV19 ASMRGSGANVLT
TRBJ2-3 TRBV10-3 AIRGGGHYTDTQY
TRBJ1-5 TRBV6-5 ASRPQGNNQPQH
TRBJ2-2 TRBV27 ASSLGASGRGGELF
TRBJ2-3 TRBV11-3 ASSLMGENTDTQY
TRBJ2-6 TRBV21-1 ASSKVRPVSPGANVLT
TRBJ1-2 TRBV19 ASKGWDGYT
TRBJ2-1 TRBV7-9 ASSPGQGYNEQF
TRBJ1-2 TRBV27 ASSLGTGLNGYT
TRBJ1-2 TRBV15 ATSRDLQGADGYT
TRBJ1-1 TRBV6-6 ASSSGMGTEAF
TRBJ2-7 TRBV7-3 ASSSQPGQSYEQY
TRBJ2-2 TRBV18 ASSPRTANTGELF
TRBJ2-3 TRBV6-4 ASSEGSGGADTQY
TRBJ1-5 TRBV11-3 ASSCPRDPKSVQPQH
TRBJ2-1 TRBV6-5 ASSGWEGNEQF
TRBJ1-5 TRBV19 ASSLDGRNQPQH
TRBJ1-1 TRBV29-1 SVEGMGGWGEAF
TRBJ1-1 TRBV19 ASSPTTGSNTEAF
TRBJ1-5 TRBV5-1 ASSLVVQNNQPQH
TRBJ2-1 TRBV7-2 ASTPDLGGEGGYNEQF
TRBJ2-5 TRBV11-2 ASSSALGQVEVAQY
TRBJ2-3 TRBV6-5 ASTIQGQSTDTQY
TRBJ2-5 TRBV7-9 ASSTHPSGTDTETQY
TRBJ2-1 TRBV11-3 ASSSGYSGTNEQF
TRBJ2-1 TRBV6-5 ASSYRLAGSEQF
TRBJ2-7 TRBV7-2 ASSFARPHEQY
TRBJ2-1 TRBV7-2 ASSTTSGVYNEQF
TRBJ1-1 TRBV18 ASSPLQEAEAF
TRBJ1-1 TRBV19 ASSIEMGETEAF
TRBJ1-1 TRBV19 ASTLAGMNTEAF
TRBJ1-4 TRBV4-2 ASSRQSTNEKLF
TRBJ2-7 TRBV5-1 ASSFGVLDLRDSYEQY
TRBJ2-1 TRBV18 ASSQTGWNEQF
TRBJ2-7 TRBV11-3 ASSLSSDTGY
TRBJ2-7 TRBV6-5 ASSLSGRAYEQY
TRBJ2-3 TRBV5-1 ASSWSSTRDTQY
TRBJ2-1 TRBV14 ASSQLAGRDNEQF
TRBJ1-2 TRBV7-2 ASSLVGTSNYGYT
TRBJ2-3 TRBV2 ASSGRRGGGDTQY
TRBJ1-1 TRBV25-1 ASSEYGRAGKAF
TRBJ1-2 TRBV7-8 ASSPNEGGDGYT